This T cell receptor (beta chain) was profiled in a study of CD8+ T cells in alopecia areata (dated by TCRdb to between 2017 and 2018). In terms of the full investigation: The treated patients took part in an open-label pilot trial in which moderate-to-severe alopecia areata was treated with oral tofacitinib at 5 to 10 mg twice daily. In both human patients and the C3H/HeJ mouse model, the study applied high-throughput TCRbeta sequencing to look at T cell clonal expansion in alopecia areata. Patients received tofacitinib for 6 to 18 months and were then followed off drug for 6 months to check for delayed response and recurrence. Biopsies were taken from tofacitinib-treated patients at baseline and at 4 and 24 weeks of treatment, and a later scalp biopsy was taken in several of the tofacitinib-treated patients. Human TCRbeta sequencing covered scalp tissue and sorted CD4+ and CD8+ peripheral blood T cells from patchy and totalis/universalis alopecia areata patients and healthy controls. Scalp clonality was compared among normal scalp (n=4), patchy alopecia areata scalp (n=8), and alopecia totalis/universalis scalp (n=8). RNA came from the PAXgene miRNA kit for fixed scalp, the miRNeasy kit for PBMCs, and the RNeasy kit for mouse skin. For the treated patients, the SALT score, which quantifies what percentage of scalp surface area is affected, served as the measure of disease severity. TCRbeta CDR3 regions were amplified by immunoSEQ multiplex PCR with 35 Vbeta forward and 13 Jbeta reverse primers. General conclusions and limits of the study: Unlike mouse skin, where gammadelta T cells dominate, normal human skin contains resident alphabeta T cells that get sequenced too, which complicates analysis of the scalp TCR repertoire. TCR sequences shared between patients were less clear than in mice, possibly partly because of HLA diversity in the patient population. Because the treated cohort was small and included a single nonresponder, larger studies are needed to assess links between baseline CD8+ expansion and response. With tofacitinib, both scalp clonality and the number of expanded CD8+ clones among the top 100 scalp clones went down significantly. Compared with normal scalp, lesional scalp had higher clonality and more expanded CD8+ clones, particularly in alopecia totalis/universalis, a pattern that suggests antigenic drive. During tofacitinib treatment, many expanded lesional clones remained in scalp and blood, and this persistence may partly explain relapse after treatment is stopped.

Per the publication, the time point label means: 24 weeks on oral tofacitinib. The sample's treatment or condition label is to be understood as: oral pan-JAK inhibitor, 5-10 mg twice daily. From alopecia areata patients, peripheral blood was collected along with lesional scalp punch biopsies. PBMCs were isolated by density centrifugation and stained for CD3, CD4 and CD8, after which CD4+ and CD8+ T cells were sorted on a FACSAria. CDR1 and CDR2 are read off the germline V gene as WSHSY and SAAADI. V and J lose 1 base and 6 bases, and a span of 9 bases separates them. The CDR3 runs 14 residues from the cysteine to the phenylalanine. Left in the record is the CDR3 DNA by itself, 42 bases read in frame from the first base. Library preparation was by the immunoSEQ multiplex PCR assay. RNA was extracted from all samples and reverse transcribed into cDNA, which served as template for TCR sequencing. SuperScript III was used for first-strand cDNA synthesis, primed with a 2:1 mix of oligo-dT and random hexamers. Amplification bias was assessed with a synthetic immune receptor repertoire, and residual bias was removed computationally. Per the original workflow: Raw reads were preprocessed to remove errors, and CDR3 was defined according to IMGT conventions as the region from the conserved cysteine to phenylalanine. Clonality was calculated as 1 minus Shannon entropy normalized by log2 of the number of productive unique TCRs. CD4 or CD8 identity of scalp clones was inferred by cross-referencing scalp TCRbeta sequences with sorted blood CD4 and CD8 repertoires. TCRdb stores this immuneACCESS table with in-frame sequences only. Part of the clones is absent; in the studies checked, under half of the shortfall reflects unresolved V genes, and no reason is known for the rest. The DNA gave D and trimming, while V, J and clone size come from that table. This sample is represented by more than 150,000 clones; 58% of them were singletons. Of the sample, about 12% falls within the top ten clones.

Points on this clone: The antigen this receptor binds is unknown. The input lacks base qualities; no much larger clone sits a single base away.

The sample in question was CD8+ T cells sorted from blood, obtained at week 24, from a patient treated with tofacitinib. The chain is encoded by TRBV10-2 joined to TRBJ2-2; no D gene call is confident. This receptor was identified in a human donor with alopecia areata. The sequence in DNA is TGCGCCAGCAGTGAGTTGAAGGGTCCCGGGGAGCTGTTTTTT. The resulting protein is CASSELKGPGELFF.